This TCR beta chain was captured in a study of blood T cell repertoires in COVID-19. Study context: Sources were T cells, B-cell-depleted T cells, or PBMCs; the material itself was cDNA or gDNA.

Germline V CDR1 and CDR2: LNHDA, SQIVND (reference sequence). With V trimmed by 5 bases and J by 3 bases, 6 bases remained unmatched. The CDR3 covers 15 residues. Original analysis: Reference gene primer amplification in the assay estimated nucleated cell counts. Some clones are missing from TCRdb's copy, which holds only in-frame ones; the method was immunoSEQ multiplex PCR. V, J and clone size are taken as reported in that table, and D and trimming were inferred from the DNA itself. The table shows tens of thousands of clones, with around nine tenths occurring only once. V and J are TRBV19 and TRBJ2-1; 8 nucleotides line up with TRBD2. This TCR derives from a woman in her 70s with acute or convalescent COVID-19. Source material: peripheral blood. CDR3 nucleotide sequence: TGTGCCAGTAGTTTCCTAGCGGGCCTCTACAATGAGCAGTTCTTC. This gives the protein CASSFLAGLYNEQFF.